These 24 T cell receptor beta chains originate from one sample sequenced in a study of blood T cell repertoires in COVID-19. Sequenced by immunoSEQ multiplex PCR; TCRdb stores in-frame clones only, minus some. Of about 270,000 clones in the sample, approximately 91% were seen once. The sample was PBMCs or T cells enriched from blood (not recorded which). All receptors come from a woman in her 40s with acute COVID-19.

The gene calls are TRBV7-9 and TRBJ2-7, with D maybe TRBD2 (6 bases). Germline-derived CDR1 and CDR2 are SEHNR and FQNEAQ (reference sequence). This CDR3 is built from 15 residues. V was shortened by 4 bases and J by 0 bases, with 13 bases between the two germline ends. The CDR3, as DNA: TGTGCCAGCAGCTCCGCCCGGGGGTACTCCTACGAGCAGTACTTC. It specifies CASSSARGYSYEQYF.

This sequence joins TRBV2 and TRBJ1-1; 8 bases map to TRBD1. The CDR3 is made up of 14 amino acids. J gave up 7 bases and V 6 bases, and 10 bases lay outside the gene matches. The germline V gene encodes CDR1 SNHLY and CDR2 FYNNEI. CDR3 region: CASSGTGNLVEAFF. CDR3 bases: TGTGCCAGCAGCGGGACAGGTAATCTAGTTGAAGCTTTCTTT.

The rearrangement links TRBV9 to TRBJ2-1; 12 bases fit TRBD2. Germline V CDR1 and CDR2: SGDLS, YYNGEE. The CDR3 runs to 15 residues. With 2 bases clipped from V and 10 bases from J, the junction kept 7 bases outside the gene matches. CDR3 residues: CASSVETSGRREQFF. As DNA, the CDR3 is TGTGCCAGCAGCGTTGAAACTAGCGGGAGGAGGGAGCAGTTCTTC.

The chain recombines TRBV3-1 (or the pseudogene TRBV3-2) with TRBJ1-3; 11 nucleotides align to TRBD1. In germline, CDR1 is LGHDT, CDR2 YNNKEL (reference sequence). V was pared by 4 bases and J by 6 bases, with 8 bases of the junction left unmatched. The CDR3 runs to 16 residues. The CDR3 DNA reads TGTGCCAGCAGCCTACGGACAGGGGGCGCGGAAAACACCATATATTTT. It codes for CASSLRTGGAENTIYF.

The chain is built from TRBV11-3 and TRBJ2-5, with D perhaps TRBD2 (5 bases). V shed 0 bases and J shed 3 bases, with 14 bases lying between them. Germline lookup yields CDR1 SGHNT and CDR2 YENEEA. The CDR3 has 16 residues. The CDR3, as DNA: TGTGCCAGCAGCTTAGATATAGGGAGTTTCGAAGAGACCCAGTACTTC. As protein: CASSLDIGSFEETQYF. Full variable domain (outside the CDR3, taken from reference TRBV11-3 and TRBJ2-5): EAGVVQSPRYKIIEKKQPVAFWCNPISGHNTLYWYLQNLGQGPELLIRYENEEAVDDSQLPKDRFSAERLKGVDSTLKIQPAELGDSAVYLCASSLDIGSFEETQYFGPGTRLLVL.

V is TRBV21-1 and J is TRBJ2-7; the D call of TRBD2 is as the table states it, not checked on the DNA. TRBV21-1 is listed as a pseudogene. The CDR3 is 18 amino acids. This chain's CDR3 is CASSKEATSGCPRYEQYF. The CDR3 nucleotides read TGTGCCAGCAGCAAAGAGGCAACGAGCGGGTGCCCTAGGTACGAGCAGTACTTC.

The J gene is TRBJ1-2, the V gene TRBV7-9; 8 nucleotides align to TRBD1. The CDR3 is made up of 15 amino acids. CDR1 is SEHNR, CDR2 FQNEAQ, per germline (reference sequence). Losses at the gene ends were 2 bases for V and 5 bases for J; bases not matched to a gene: 7. For the CDR3, the DNA is TGTGCCAGCAGCTTAATTGACAGGGGCGAGTATGGCTACACCTTC. Its translation: CASSLIDRGEYGYTF.

V gene TRBV5-6 combines with J gene TRBJ2-7; D is unclear. The CDR3 has 14 amino acids. The V end was cut by 2 bases, the J end by 2 bases, with 11 bases between. Per the germline V gene, CDR1 is SGHDT and CDR2 is YYEEEE. CDR3 protein: CASSFYDRAYEQYF. CDR3 DNA sequence: TGTGCCAGCAGCTTTTATGATAGAGCCTACGAGCAGTACTTC.

This clone was seen a few times. The V and J genes are TRBV5-1 and TRBJ2-3, with D possibly matching TRBD1 (6 bases). Trimming pared 3 bases from V and 2 bases from J, leaving 10 bases between. CDR1 and CDR2 from the germline V gene are SGHRS and YFSETQ. The CDR3 has 14 residues. CDR3 bases: TGCGCCAGCAGCTACGGGACACCCACAGATACGCAGTATTTT. Amino acids: CASSYGTPTDTQYF. Drawing the rest from reference TRBV5-1 and TRBJ2-3, the complete variable domain is KAGVTQTPRYLIKTRGQQVTLSCSPISGHRSVSWYQQTPGQGLQFLFEYFSETQRNKGNFPGRFSGRQFSNSRSEMNVSTLELGDSALYLCASSYGTPTDTQYFGPGTRLTVL.

The rearrangement uses TRBV7-3 and TRBJ2-1; 9 bases fit TRBD2. The CDR3 is made up of 16 amino acids. Germline V CDR1 and CDR2: SGHTA, FQGTGA. V was pared by 5 bases and J by 9 bases, with 14 bases of the junction left unmatched. CDR3 DNA: TGTGCCAGCAGCCCCCTCGGCGGGGGGGCCTTTGCTGAGCAGTTCTTC. It specifies CASSPLGGGAFAEQFF.

The chain recombines TRBV19 with TRBJ1-5, with 7 nucleotides matching TRBD1. In germline, CDR1 is LNHDA, CDR2 SQIVND (reference sequence). The CDR3 covers 12 residues. Unmatched junction bases numbered 1, after V lost 4 bases and J lost 7 bases. Written as DNA, the CDR3 is TGTGCCAGTAGTAGACAGGGACAGCCCCAGCATTTT. It yields the protein CASSRQGQPQHF.

This clone was recorded many times. The rearrangement uses TRBV11-2 and TRBJ2-2; no clear D. V was cut by 2 bases and J by 6 bases, with 13 bases left in between. Germline CDR1 SGHAT, CDR2 FQNNGV. This CDR3 is built from 15 residues. The CDR3 loop is CASSLLPTLPGELFF. The CDR3 DNA reads as TGTGCCAGCAGCTTACTCCCCACTCTACCCGGGGAGCTGTTTTTT.

This clone occurred once. This chain links TRBV5-1 with TRBJ2-1; tentative D call: TRBD2 (6 bases). CDR3 length: 15 amino acids. The V and J ends lost 3 bases and 7 bases respectively, with 17 bases between them. Germline V gene lookup returns CDR1 SGHRS and CDR2 YFSETQ. CDR3: CASSSQPGLNNEQFF. CDR3 nucleotides: TGCGCCAGCAGCTCACAGCCGGGACTCAATAATGAGCAGTTCTTC.

This clone was found once. CDR3 region: CASGFTAGGTDTQYF. The CDR3, as DNA: TGTGCTAGTGGTTTCACCGCGGGAGGTACAGATACGCAGTATTTT. This chain joins TRBV12-5 and TRBJ2-3, with 8 bases aligning to TRBD2. Germline trimming cut 3 bases from V and 3 bases from J; bases unmatched to any gene: 5. CDR3 length equals 15 residues. Looked up from germline, CDR1 is LGHNT and CDR2 is FRNRAP.

V usage is TRBV18 and J usage is TRBJ2-3, with a possible D match to TRBD1 (5 bases). V was shortened by 2 bases and J by 6 bases, with 6 bases between the two germline ends. CDR3 length equals 12 residues. Per germline, CDR1 KGHSH and CDR2 LQKENI. CDR3 loop: CASSPAGDTQYF. CDR3 DNA sequence: TGTGCCAGCTCACCAGCAGGGGATACGCAGTATTTT.

CDR3 bases: TGTGCCAGCAGCTTTTCGTGGGACAGGGTTACTGAAGCTTTCTTT. It is translated as CASSFSWDRVTEAFF. V usage is TRBV7-2 and J usage is TRBJ1-1, with 9 positions matching TRBD1. With 3 bases clipped from V and 5 bases from J, the junction kept 7 bases outside the gene matches. The CDR3 sequence is 15 residues long. CDR1 and CDR2 (germline): SGHTA, FQGNSA.

The CDR3 region is CASSPGGGGVYRGYTF. CDR3 bases: TGTGCCAGCAGCCCTGGCGGGGGTGGCGTATATCGTGGCTACACCTTC. This chain links TRBV7-2 with TRBJ1-2; tentative D call: TRBD1 (5 bases). The length of the CDR3 is 16 residues. Trimming shortened V by 5 bases and J by 7 bases, and 23 bases separated the two germline ends. Germline CDR1 reads SGHTA; CDR2 reads FQGNSA.

This clone was observed once. The rearrangement links TRBV4-2 to TRBJ2-7; 11 bases are a match to TRBD2. CDR3 size: 16 residues. Germline V lookup: CDR1 LGHNA, CDR2 YNFKEQ. Losses at the gene ends were 8 bases for V and 3 bases for J; bases not matched to a gene: 12. CDR3 loop: CASRSVAGGVIYEQYF. The CDR3 DNA reads TGTGCCAGCCGATCCGTAGCGGGAGGGGTAATCTACGAGCAGTACTTC.

This chain uses TRBV5-4 with TRBJ1-3; TRBD1 matches 9 bases. Germline V CDR1 and CDR2: SGHNT, YYREEE (reference sequence). Unmatched junction bases numbered 3, after V lost 3 bases and J lost 2 bases. The CDR3 length is 15 residues. The CDR3 is CASSSTGGTGNTIYF. The CDR3 nucleotides are TGTGCCAGCAGCTCTACAGGGGGCACTGGAAACACCATATATTTT.

This clone appeared a single time. The chain uses TRBV5-6 and TRBJ1-2; no clear D gene. V gave up 0 bases and J gave up 0 bases, with 12 bases separating them. Per germline, CDR1 SGHDT and CDR2 YYEEEE. This CDR3 spans 16 amino acids. The CDR3 region has the DNA TGTGCCAGCAGCTTGGGGTCCAACAGAGCTAACTATGGCTACACCTTC. Translating gives CASSLGSNRANYGYTF.

The chain recombines TRBV28 with TRBJ2-7, with TRBD2 identical over 11 bases. V shed 5 bases and J 4 bases; nucleotides not matched to a gene: 7. The V gene's germline CDR1 is MDHEN and CDR2 SYDVKM. This CDR3 is built from 15 residues. The CDR3: CASSRLAGGLYEQYF. CDR3 DNA: TGTGCCAGCAGTCGTTTAGCGGGAGGGTTATACGAGCAGTACTTC.

The rearrangement uses TRBV25-1 and TRBJ2-3; TRBD1 aligns across 7 bases. CDR3 length: 17 residues. CDR1 is MGHDK and CDR2 is SYGVNS in the germline V gene. V shed 8 bases, J shed 2 bases, and the junction held 16 bases outside the gene matches. The CDR3 reads CASSPGEGALSTDTQYF. The CDR3 bases are TGTGCCAGCTCCCCCGGAGAGGGGGCCCTTTCCACAGATACGCAGTATTTT.

The rearrangement joins TRBV28 to TRBJ2-1, with TRBD2 matching over 11 bases. With 3 bases clipped from V and 8 bases from J, the junction kept 6 bases outside the gene matches. The CDR3 loop spans 15 amino acids. CDR1 and CDR2 from the germline V gene are MDHEN and SYDVKM. The CDR3 here is CASSFISGGAHEQFF. In nucleotides, the CDR3 is TGTGCCAGCAGTTTCATTAGCGGGGGGGCCCATGAGCAGTTCTTC.

This sequence joins TRBV28 and TRBJ1-2, with TRBD1 as a possible D gene (5 bases). Looked up from germline, CDR1 is MDHEN and CDR2 is SYDVKM. V shed 6 bases and J shed 4 bases, with 9 bases lying between them. CDR3 size: 12 residues. CDR3 loop: CASSGHFYGYTF. Here the CDR3 DNA reads TGTGCCAGCAGCGGACACTTCTATGGCTACACCTTC.